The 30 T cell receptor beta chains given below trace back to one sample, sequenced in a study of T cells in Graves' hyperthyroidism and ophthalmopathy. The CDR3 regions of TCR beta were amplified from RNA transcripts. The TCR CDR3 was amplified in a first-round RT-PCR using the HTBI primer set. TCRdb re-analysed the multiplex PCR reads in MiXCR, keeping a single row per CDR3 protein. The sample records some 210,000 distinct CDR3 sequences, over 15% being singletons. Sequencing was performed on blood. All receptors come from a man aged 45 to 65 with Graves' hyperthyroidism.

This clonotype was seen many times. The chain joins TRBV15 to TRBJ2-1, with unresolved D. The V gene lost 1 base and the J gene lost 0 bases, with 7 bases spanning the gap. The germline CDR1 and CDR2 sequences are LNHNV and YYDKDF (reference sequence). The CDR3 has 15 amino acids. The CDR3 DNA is TGTGCCACCAGCAGAGCCGTAAGCTCCTACAATGAGCAGTTCTTC. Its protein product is CATSRAVSSYNEQFF.

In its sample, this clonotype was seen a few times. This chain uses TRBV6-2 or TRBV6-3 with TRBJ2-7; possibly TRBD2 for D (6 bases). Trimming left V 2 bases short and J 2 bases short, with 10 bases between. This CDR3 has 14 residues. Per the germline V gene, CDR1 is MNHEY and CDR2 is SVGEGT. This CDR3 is CASSYQEGTYEQYF. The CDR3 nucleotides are TGTGCCAGCAGTTACCAGGAGGGGACCTACGAGCAGTACTTC.

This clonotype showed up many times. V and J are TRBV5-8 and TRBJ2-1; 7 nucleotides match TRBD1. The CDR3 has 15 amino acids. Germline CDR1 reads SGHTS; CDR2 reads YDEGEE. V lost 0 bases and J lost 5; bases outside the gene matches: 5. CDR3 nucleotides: TGTGCCAGCAGCTTGGGGCTCGGGACAGACAATGAGCAGTTCTTC. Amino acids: CASSLGLGTDNEQFF.

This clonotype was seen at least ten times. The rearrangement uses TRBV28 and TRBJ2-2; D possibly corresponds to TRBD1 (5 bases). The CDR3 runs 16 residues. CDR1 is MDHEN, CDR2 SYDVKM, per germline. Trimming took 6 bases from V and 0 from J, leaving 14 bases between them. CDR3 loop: CASSTSRASNTGELFF. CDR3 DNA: TGTGCCAGCAGCACCTCCAGGGCGTCGAACACCGGGGAGCTGTTTTTT.

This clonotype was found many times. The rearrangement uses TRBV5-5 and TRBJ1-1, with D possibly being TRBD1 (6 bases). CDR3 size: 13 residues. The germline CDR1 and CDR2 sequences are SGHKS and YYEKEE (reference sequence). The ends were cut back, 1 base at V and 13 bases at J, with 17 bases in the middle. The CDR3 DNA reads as TGTGCCAGCAGCTTGTTGCCAGGGGAGCGGGTTTTCTTT. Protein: CASSLLPGERVFF.

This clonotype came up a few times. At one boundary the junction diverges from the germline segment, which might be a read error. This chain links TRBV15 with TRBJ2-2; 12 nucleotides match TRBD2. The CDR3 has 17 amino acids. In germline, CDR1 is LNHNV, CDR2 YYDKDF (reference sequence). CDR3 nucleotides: TGTGCCACCACCAGAGGACTAGCGGGGCCGAACACCGGGGAGCTGTTTTTT. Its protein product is CATTRGLAGPNTGELFF.

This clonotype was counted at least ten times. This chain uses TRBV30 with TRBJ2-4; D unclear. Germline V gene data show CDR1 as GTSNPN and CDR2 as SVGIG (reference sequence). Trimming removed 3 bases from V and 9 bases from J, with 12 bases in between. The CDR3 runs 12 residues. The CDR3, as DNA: TGTGCCTGGAGACCGCTGGGTGGCATTCAGTACTTC. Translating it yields CAWRPLGGIQYF.

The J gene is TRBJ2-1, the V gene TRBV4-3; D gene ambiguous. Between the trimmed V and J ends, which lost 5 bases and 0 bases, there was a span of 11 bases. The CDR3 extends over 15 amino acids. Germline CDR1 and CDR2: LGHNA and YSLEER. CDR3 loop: CASSSLLTSYNEQFF. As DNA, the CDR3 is TGCGCCAGCAGCTCCCTACTTACCTCCTACAATGAGCAGTTCTTC.

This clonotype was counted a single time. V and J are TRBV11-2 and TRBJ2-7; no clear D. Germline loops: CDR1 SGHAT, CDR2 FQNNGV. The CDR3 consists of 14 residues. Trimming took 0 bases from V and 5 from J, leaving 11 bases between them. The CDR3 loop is CASSLDRSSHEQYF. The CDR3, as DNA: TGTGCCAGCAGCTTAGATCGCAGCAGCCACGAGCAGTACTTC. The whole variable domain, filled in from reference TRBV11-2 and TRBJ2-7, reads EAGVAQSPRYKIIEKRQSVAFWCNPISGHATLYWYQQILGQGPKLLIQFQNNGVVDDSQLPKDRFSAERLKGVDSTLKIQPAKLEDSAVYLCASSLDRSSHEQYFGPGTRLTVT.

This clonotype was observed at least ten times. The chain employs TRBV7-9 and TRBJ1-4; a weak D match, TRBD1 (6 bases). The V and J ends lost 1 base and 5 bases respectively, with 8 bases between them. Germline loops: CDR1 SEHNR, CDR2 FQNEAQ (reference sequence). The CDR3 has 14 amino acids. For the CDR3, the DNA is TGTGCCAGCAGCTTAGTAGGGGGGAATGAAAAACTGTTTTTT. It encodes CASSLVGGNEKLFF.

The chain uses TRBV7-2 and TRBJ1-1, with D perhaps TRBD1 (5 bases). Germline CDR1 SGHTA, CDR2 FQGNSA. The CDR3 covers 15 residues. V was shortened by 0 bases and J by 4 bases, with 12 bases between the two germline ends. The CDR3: CASSLAGVLVTEAFF. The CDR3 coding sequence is TGTGCCAGCAGCTTAGCAGGGGTCCTGGTCACTGAAGCTTTCTTT.

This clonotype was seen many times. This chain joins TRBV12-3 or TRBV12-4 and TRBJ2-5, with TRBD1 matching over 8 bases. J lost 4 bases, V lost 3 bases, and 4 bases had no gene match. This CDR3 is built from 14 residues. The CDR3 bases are TGTGCCAGCAGTTTTACAGGGGGTGGAGAGACCCAGTACTTC. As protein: CASSFTGGGETQYF.

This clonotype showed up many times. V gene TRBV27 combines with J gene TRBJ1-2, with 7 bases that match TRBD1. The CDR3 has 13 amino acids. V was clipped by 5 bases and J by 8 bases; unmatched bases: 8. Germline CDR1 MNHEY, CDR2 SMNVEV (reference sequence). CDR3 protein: CASSQTGFSGYTF. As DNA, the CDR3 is TGTGCCAGCAGTCAGACAGGGTTCAGCGGCTACACCTTC.

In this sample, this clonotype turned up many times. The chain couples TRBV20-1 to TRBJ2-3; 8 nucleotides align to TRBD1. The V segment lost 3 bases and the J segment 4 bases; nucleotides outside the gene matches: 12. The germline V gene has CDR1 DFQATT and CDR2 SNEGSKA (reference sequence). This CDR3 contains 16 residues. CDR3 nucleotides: TGCAGTGCTAGCCCCATTACCAGGGGGCGGGCAGATACGCAGTATTTT. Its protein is CSASPITRGRADTQYF.

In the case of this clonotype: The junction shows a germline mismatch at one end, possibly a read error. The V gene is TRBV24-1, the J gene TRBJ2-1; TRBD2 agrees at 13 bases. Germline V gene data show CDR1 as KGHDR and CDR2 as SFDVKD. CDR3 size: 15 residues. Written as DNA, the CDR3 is TGTGCCACCAGTGGTTTGACTAGCGGGAGGAACGAGCAGTTCTTC. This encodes CATSGLTSGRNEQFF.

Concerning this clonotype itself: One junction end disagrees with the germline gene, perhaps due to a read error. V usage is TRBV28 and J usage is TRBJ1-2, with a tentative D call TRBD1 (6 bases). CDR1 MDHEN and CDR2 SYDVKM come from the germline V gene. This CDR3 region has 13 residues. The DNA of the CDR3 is TGTGCCAGCAGTTTTGACAGGTGCTATTGCTACACCTTC. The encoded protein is CASSFDRCYCYTF.

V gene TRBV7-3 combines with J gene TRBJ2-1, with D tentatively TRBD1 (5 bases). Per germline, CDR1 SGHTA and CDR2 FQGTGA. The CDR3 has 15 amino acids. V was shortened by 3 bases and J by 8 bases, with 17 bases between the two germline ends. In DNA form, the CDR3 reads TGTGCCAGCAGCTTTCAGCCCGCGCAGGGCTATGAGCAGTTCTTC. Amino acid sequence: CASSFQPAQGYEQFF.

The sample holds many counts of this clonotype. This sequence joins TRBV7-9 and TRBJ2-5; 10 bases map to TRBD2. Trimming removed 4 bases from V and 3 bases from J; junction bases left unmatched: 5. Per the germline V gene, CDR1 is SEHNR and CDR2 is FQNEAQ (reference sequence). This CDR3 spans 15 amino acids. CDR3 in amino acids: CASSSHGLAEETQYF. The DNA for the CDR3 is TGTGCCAGCAGCTCCCATGGACTAGCGGAAGAGACCCAGTACTTC.

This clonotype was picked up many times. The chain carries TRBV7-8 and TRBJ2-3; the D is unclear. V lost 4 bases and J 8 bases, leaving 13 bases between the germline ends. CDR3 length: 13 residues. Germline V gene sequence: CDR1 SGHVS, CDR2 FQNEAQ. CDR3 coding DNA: TGTGCCAGCAGCTCCACGCCGCAAGCTACGCAGTATTTT. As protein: CASSSTPQATQYF.

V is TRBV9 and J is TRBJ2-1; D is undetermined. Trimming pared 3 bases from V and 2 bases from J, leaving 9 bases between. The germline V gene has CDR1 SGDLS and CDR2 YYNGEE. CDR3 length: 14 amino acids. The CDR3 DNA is TGTGCCAGCAGCGCGGCAAATCCCTACAATGAGCAGTTCTTC. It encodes CASSAANPYNEQFF.

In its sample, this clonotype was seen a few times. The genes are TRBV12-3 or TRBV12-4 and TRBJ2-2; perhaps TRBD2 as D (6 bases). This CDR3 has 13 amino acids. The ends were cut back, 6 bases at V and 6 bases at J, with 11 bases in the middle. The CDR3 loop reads CASRRRGSGELFF. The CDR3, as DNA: TGTGCCAGCAGGCGGAGGGGATCCGGGGAGCTGTTTTTT.

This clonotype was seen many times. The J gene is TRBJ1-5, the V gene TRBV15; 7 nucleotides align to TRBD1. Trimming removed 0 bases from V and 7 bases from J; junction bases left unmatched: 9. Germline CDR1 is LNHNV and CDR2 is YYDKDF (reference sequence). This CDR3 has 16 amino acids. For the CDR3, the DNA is TGTGCCACCAGCAGAGATCGCCGACAGGGAGGCCAGCCCCAGCATTTT. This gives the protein CATSRDRRQGGQPQHF.

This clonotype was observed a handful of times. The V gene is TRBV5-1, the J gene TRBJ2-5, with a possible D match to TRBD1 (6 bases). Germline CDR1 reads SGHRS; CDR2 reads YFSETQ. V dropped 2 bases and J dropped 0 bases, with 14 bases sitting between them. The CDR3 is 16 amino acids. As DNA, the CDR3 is TGCGCCAGCAGCTTTAGGGGGAGCCTTCACCAAGAGACCCAGTACTTC. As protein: CASSFRGSLHQETQYF. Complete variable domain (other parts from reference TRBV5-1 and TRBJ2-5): KAGVTQTPRYLIKTRGQQVTLSCSPISGHRSVSWYQQTPGQGLQFLFEYFSETQRNKGNFPGRFSGRQFSNSRSEMNVSTLELGDSALYLCASSFRGSLHQETQYFGPGTRLLVL.

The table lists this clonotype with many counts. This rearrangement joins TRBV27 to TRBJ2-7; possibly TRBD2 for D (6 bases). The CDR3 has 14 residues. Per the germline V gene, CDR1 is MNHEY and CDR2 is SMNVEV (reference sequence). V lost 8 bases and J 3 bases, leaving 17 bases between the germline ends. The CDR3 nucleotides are TGTGCCAGCGGAGGGACCGCTCGAGTCTACGAGCAGTACTTC. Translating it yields CASGGTARVYEQYF.

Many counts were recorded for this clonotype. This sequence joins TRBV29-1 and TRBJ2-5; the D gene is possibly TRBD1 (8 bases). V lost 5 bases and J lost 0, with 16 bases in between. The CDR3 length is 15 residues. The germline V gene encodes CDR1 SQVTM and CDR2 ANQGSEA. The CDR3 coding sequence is TGCAGCGTTCTCGGACAGGGAGGGGACCAAGAGACCCAGTACTTC. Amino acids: CSVLGQGGDQETQYF.

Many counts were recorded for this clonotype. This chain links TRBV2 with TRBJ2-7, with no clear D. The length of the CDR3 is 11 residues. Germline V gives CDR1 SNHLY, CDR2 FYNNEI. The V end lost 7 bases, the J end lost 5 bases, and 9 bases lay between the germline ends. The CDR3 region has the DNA TGTGCCAGCAACCGCATCGACGAGCAGTACTTC. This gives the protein CASNRIDEQYF.

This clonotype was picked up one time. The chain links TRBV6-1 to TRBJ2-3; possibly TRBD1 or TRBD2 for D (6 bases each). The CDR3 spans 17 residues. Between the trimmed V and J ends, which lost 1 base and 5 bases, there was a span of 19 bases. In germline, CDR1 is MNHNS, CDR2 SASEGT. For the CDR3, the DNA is TGTGCCAGCAGTGAAGAGGGGGGCCAGATCATGGGAGATACGCAGTATTTT. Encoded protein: CASSEEGGQIMGDTQYF.

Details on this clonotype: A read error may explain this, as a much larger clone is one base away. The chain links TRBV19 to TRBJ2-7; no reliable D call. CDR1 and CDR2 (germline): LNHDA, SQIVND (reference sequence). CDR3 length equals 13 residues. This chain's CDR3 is CASSSGWSCEQYF. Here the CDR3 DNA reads TGTGCCAGTAGTTCCGGGTGGTCCTGCGAGCAGTACTTC.

CDR3 coding DNA: TGTGCCAGCAGCCAAGTAACGGGAGGGGCAGAGGGGGAGCTGTTTTTT. The encoded protein is CASSQVTGGAEGELFF. The chain has TRBV4-2 and TRBJ2-2, with 8 bases aligning to TRBD2. V lost 1 base, J lost 8 bases, and 9 bases stayed unmatched. The CDR3 totals 16 residues. Germline values: CDR1 LGHNA, CDR2 YNFKEQ.

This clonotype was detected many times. CDR3: CASSRARDIGNTIYF. The DNA of the CDR3 is TGTGCCAGCAGCCGGGCCCGGGACATCGGAAACACCATATATTTT. V is TRBV3-1 and J is TRBJ1-3; possible D gene TRBD1, 6 bases. CDR3 length: 15 residues. V dropped 4 bases and J dropped 4 bases, with 14 bases sitting between them. In germline, CDR1 is LGHDT, CDR2 YNNKEL (reference sequence).